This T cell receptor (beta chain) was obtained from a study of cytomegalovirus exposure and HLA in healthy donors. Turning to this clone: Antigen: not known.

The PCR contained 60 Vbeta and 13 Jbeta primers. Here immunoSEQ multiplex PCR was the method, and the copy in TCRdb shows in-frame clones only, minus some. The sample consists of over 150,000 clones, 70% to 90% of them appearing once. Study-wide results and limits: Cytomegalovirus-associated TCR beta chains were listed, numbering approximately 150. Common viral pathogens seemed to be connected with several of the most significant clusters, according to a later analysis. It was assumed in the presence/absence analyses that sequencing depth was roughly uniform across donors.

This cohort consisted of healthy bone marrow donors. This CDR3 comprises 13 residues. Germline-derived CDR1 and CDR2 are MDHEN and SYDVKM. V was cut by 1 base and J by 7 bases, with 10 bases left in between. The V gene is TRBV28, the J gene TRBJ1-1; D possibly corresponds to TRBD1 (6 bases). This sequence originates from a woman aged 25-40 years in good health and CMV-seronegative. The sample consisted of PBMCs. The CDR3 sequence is CASSLSGTSEAFF. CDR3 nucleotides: TGTGCCAGCAGTTTATCAGGGACAAGTGAAGCTTTCTTT.